The rows below give T cell receptor beta chains drawn from one sample of a study of T cell responses to AZD1222 COVID-19 vaccine. Using immunoSEQ multiplex PCR, the repertoire was profiled, and TCRdb retains in-frame clones only, with some absent. In the table there are 120,000 or so clones, roughly nine tenths of which are singletons. The sequencing used peripheral blood, collected on day 0 of AZD1222 vaccination. These receptors originate from an adult in good health. CDR3s include the opening cysteine and the closing phenylalanine or tryptophan. A row's size may be missing; if present it is once, few, many or a size class.

>-|TRBV7-9
CASSFLGQSNYGYTF
>-|TRBV7-6
CASSGLAGYEQYF
>-|TRBV24-1
CATAQGPGYGYTF
>-|TRBV19
CASSIVGRQPNQPQHF
>-|TRBV5-1
CASSPGTGNGYTF
>-|TRBV6-5
CATQRGAESNQPQHF
>-|TRBV28
CASRSQGSSEQYF
>-|TRBV28
CASSDIRDRAYLIVPQHF
>-|TRBV3-1/TRBV3-2
CASTHRGGYYGYTF
>-|TRBV28
CASSPVGSGYTF
>-|TRBV29-1
CSVEDGYF
>once|TRBV12-3/TRBV12-4
CASSLGPYNEQFF
>-|TRBV27
CASSLFASGSSYNEQFF
>-|TRBV11-1
CASSSLREGQETQYF
>-|TRBV7-6
CASSPQAGELNGYTF
>-|TRBV28
CASSIVDYREAFF
>-|TRBV12-3/TRBV12-4
CASGRGYEQYF
>-|TRBV5-5
CASRNMAGEKLFF
>-|TRBV7-9
CASSWSIQGNTIYF
>-|TRBV7-2
CASSLGGHLGIGGNTIYF
>-|TRBV5-4
CASSQSGFSYNEQFF
>-|TRBV7-9
CATTAADSTYEQYF
>-|TRBV6-5
CAIRDLKNRNQPQHF
>once|TRBV2
CASSDATAEAFF
>few|TRBV29-1
CSVSARGVYEQYF
>-|TRBV27
CASSLISGRLSGEQFF
>-|TRBV29-1
CSVDAGQLQTQYF